This T cell receptor (beta chain) was found in a study of shared clonotypes between healthy human individuals. General observations from the study: Generation probability values for non-shared clonotypes were lower than those for clonotypes shared by all four donors. Shared across a few donors were around 5% of the naive CD4 clonotypes.

Trimming cost V 3 bases and J 1 base, with 6 bases left between them. This CDR3 is built from 13 residues. The germline V gene encodes CDR1 SGHTA and CDR2 FQGTGA. As concerns this clone: Its target is unknown.

Libraries were prepared by immunoSEQ multiplex PCR; TCRdb keeps only in-frame clonotypes and omits some of them. This table has more than 400,000 clones, 95% to 97% appearing once. The chain uses TRBV7-3 and TRBJ2-5; D gene unclear. Sequenced input: naive CD4+ T cells sorted from blood. Subset in this sample: CD45RA+ positively selected. The sequence derives from a woman aged 25 to 39 in good health. CDR3 bases: TGTGCCAGCAGCTTGGGCCTCCAAGAGACCCAGTACTTC. This translates into CASSLGLQETQYF.